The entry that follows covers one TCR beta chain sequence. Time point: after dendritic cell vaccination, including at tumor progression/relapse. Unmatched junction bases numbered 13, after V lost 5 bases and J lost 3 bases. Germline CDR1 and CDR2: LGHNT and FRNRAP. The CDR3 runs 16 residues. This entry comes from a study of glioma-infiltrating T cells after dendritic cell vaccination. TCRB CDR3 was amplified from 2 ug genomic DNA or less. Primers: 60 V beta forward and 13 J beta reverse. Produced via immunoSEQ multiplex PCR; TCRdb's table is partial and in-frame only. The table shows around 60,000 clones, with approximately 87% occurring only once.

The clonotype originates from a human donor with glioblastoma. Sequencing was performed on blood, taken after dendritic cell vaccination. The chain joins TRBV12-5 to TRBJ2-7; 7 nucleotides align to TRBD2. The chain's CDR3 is CASGRPTGGSFYEQYF. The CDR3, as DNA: TGTGCTAGTGGTCGACCAACGGGGGGTAGTTTCTACGAGCAGTACTTC. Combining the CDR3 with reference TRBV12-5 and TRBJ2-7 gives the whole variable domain DARVTQTPRHKVTEMGQEVTMRCQPILGHNTVFWYRQTMMQGLELLAYFRNRAPLDDSGMPKDRFSAEMPDATLATLKIQPSEPRDSAVYFCASGRPTGGSFYEQYFGPGTRLTVT.